The clone carrying this T cell receptor (beta chain) was recorded many times. Its cognate antigen is unknown. The germline V gene has CDR1 SEHNR and CDR2 FQNEAQ (reference sequence). V was pared by 1 base and J by 4 bases, with 4 bases of the junction left unmatched. There are 16 residues in the CDR3. These data are taken from a study of T cell repertoires in cytomegalovirus infection. As for the study in general: Carrying CMV and the relevant HLA type showed in public TCR beta signatures.

Each CDR3 protein is one row after TCRdb ran MiXCR on the reads. The table includes over 200,000 distinct CDR3 sequences, roughly an eighth detected once. The study's findings and limits: The cumulative frequency of public TCR beta families identified carriers of CMV plus the relevant HLA.

This chain connects TRBV7-9 to TRBJ2-1; 10 bases are shared with TRBD2. This sequence was found in a human donor in good health (CMV status not recorded). Some clones in this sample may be carry-over from other donors' samples. The source material was PBMCs. CDR3 sequence (DNA): TGTGCCAGCAGCTTAGTGAGCGGGAGGGTGTACAATGAGCAGTTCTTC. Translation gives CASSLVSGRVYNEQFF.